Below, 26 T cell receptor beta chains from the same sample are listed, as sequenced in a study of cytotoxic CD8 clonotypes in ibrutinib-treated CLL. Assay used: immunoSEQ multiplex PCR; TCRdb lists only in-frame clones, some missing. This sample has fewer than 55,000 clones, with about 57% found just once. This sample comprised PBMCs, obtained after 24 months of ibrutinib treatment. The receptors here all came from a human donor with chronic lymphocytic leukemia.

The rearrangement joins TRBV11-3 to TRBJ2-2; unclear D gene. Germline V gene lookup returns CDR1 SGHNT and CDR2 YENEEA. The CDR3 has 13 amino acids. V gave up 3 bases and J gave up 5 bases, with 7 bases separating them. CDR3 nucleotide sequence: TGTGCCAGCAGCTTCTCACTTACCGGGGAGCTGTTTTTT. Translating it yields CASSFSLTGELFF. The full variable domain, in which reference TRBV11-3 and TRBJ2-2 provide the parts outside the CDR3, is EAGVVQSPRYKIIEKKQPVAFWCNPISGHNTLYWYLQNLGQGPELLIRYENEEAVDDSQLPKDRFSAERLKGVDSTLKIQPAELGDSAVYLCASSFSLTGELFFGEGSRLTVL.

V is TRBV5-1 and J is TRBJ2-2; no clear D. Germline V gene lookup returns CDR1 SGHRS and CDR2 YFSETQ. CDR3 length equals 15 residues. V was pared by 5 bases and J by 7 bases, with 18 bases between. CDR3 amino acids: CASSSGFTGYGELFF. CDR3 nucleotides: TGCGCCAGCAGTTCAGGATTTACTGGGTACGGGGAGCTGTTTTTT.

This clone was seen only a few times. The chain is built from TRBV6-5 and TRBJ1-6; 9 nucleotides agree with TRBD1. Germline CDR1 and CDR2: MNHEY and SVGAGI. J lost 5 bases, V lost 6 bases, and 5 bases had no gene match. This CDR3 is 15 amino acids long. CDR3 nucleotide sequence: TGTGCCAGCAGGCAGACAGGGGGGAATAATTCACCCCTCCACTTT. Its translation is CASRQTGGNNSPLHF.

By sample fraction, this clone is medium-sized. V gene TRBV9 combines with J gene TRBJ1-2, with TRBD1 identical over 10 bases. Trimming cost V 0 bases and J 6 bases; bases outside gene matches: 2. The CDR3 consists of 14 residues. Germline lookup yields CDR1 SGDLS and CDR2 YYNGEE. The CDR3 loop is CASSVGGTGDGYTF. CDR3 DNA: TGTGCCAGCAGCGTAGGGGGGACAGGGGATGGCTACACCTTC.

In this sample, this clone turned up a few times. The gene calls are TRBV14 and TRBJ1-2; no clear D gene. Germline lookup yields CDR1 SGHDN and CDR2 FVKESK. There are 12 residues in the CDR3. The V gene lost 3 bases and the J gene lost 2 bases, with 4 bases spanning the gap. The CDR3 nucleotides read TGTGCCAGCAGCCAGGGAAACTATGGCTACACCTTC. This gives the protein CASSQGNYGYTF.

This clone was counted once. The CDR3 DNA follows: TGTGCCAGTAGTCGCGGGGGGACGTACGAGCAGTACTTC. Translating gives CASSRGGTYEQYF. The chain couples TRBV19 to TRBJ2-7, with 8 bases fitting TRBD2. Losses at the gene ends were 5 bases for V and 4 bases for J; bases not matched to a gene: 4. CDR3 size: 13 residues. The germline CDR1 and CDR2 sequences are LNHDA and SQIVND (reference sequence).

The genes are TRBV9 and TRBJ2-7; tentatively, D is TRBD1 or TRBD2 (5 bases each). The CDR3 loop spans 15 amino acids. With 4 bases removed from V and 4 bases from J, the gap between germline ends came to 18 bases. Germline V lookup: CDR1 SGDLS, CDR2 YYNGEE. This chain's CDR3 is CASSQGVGVQYEQYF. The CDR3 DNA reads as TGTGCCAGCAGCCAGGGAGTCGGGGTACAGTACGAGCAGTACTTC.

J is TRBJ2-1 and V is TRBV9; D assignment may be TRBD1 or TRBD2 (5 bases each). The CDR3 runs 15 residues. V gave up 4 bases and J gave up 6 bases, with 17 bases separating them. Per the germline V gene, CDR1 is SGDLS and CDR2 is YYNGEE. CDR3 sequence reads: CASSLGVGAGNEQFF. Here the CDR3 DNA reads TGTGCCAGCAGCCTAGGGGTAGGGGCGGGCAATGAGCAGTTCTTC.

The chain is built from TRBV29-1 and TRBJ1-1, with a tentative D call TRBD1 (5 bases). The CDR3 spans 14 residues. V was pared by 4 bases and J by 4 bases, with 16 bases between. CDR1 and CDR2 from the germline V gene are SQVTM and ANQGSEA. The CDR3 sequence: CSVGEQAEGTEAFF. The CDR3 DNA reads as TGCAGCGTTGGAGAACAGGCGGAGGGCACTGAAGCTTTCTTT.

Only one count was recorded for this clone. Other DNA sequences in this specimen translate into the identical CDR3. The chain uses TRBV7-9 and TRBJ1-3, with D possibly matching TRBD1 (6 bases). Germline V gene sequence: CDR1 SEHNR, CDR2 FQNEAQ (reference sequence). The CDR3 is 14 amino acids. V lost 5 bases, J lost 1 base, and 9 bases lay in between. CDR3 in amino acids: CASSPGTSGNTIYF. The CDR3, as DNA: TGTGCCAGCAGCCCCGGGACATCTGGAAACACCATATATTTT. The whole variable domain, remainder taken from reference TRBV7-9 and TRBJ1-3, is DTGVSQNPRHKITKRGQNVTFRCDPISEHNRLYWYRQTLGQGPEFLTYFQNEAQLEKSRLLSDRFSAERPKGSFSTLEIQRTEQGDSAMYLCASSPGTSGNTIYFGEGSWLTVV.

This clone has a single count. This chain links TRBV9 with TRBJ2-5; 7 bases align to TRBD1. The CDR3 consists of 16 residues. The V gene's germline CDR1 is SGDLS and CDR2 YYNGEE. Trimming took 0 bases from V and 4 from J; bases not matched to a gene: 9. The CDR3 loop is CASSVGTGARGETQYF. CDR3 nucleotide sequence: TGTGCCAGCAGCGTAGGAACAGGGGCTAGGGGAGAGACCCAGTACTTC.

The V gene is TRBV2, the J gene TRBJ2-5; 10 nucleotides match TRBD2. The CDR3 contains 14 residues. Germline loops: CDR1 SNHLY, CDR2 FYNNEI. V was clipped by 6 bases and J by 7 bases; unmatched bases: 8. The CDR3 reads CASSASSGGSTQYF. CDR3 bases: TGTGCCAGCAGCGCCAGTAGCGGGGGGTCGACCCAGTACTTC.

The gene calls are TRBV18 and TRBJ1-5; D ambiguous. This CDR3 has 13 amino acids. V gave up 3 bases and J gave up 3 bases, with 6 bases separating them. The germline V gene encodes CDR1 KGHSH and CDR2 LQKENI. CDR3 in DNA: TGTGCCAGCTCACCCGAGGACAATCAGCCCCAGCATTTT. Translating gives CASSPEDNQPQHF.

Concerning this clone itself: This CDR3 is also generated by other DNA sequences in the sample. The rearrangement links TRBV2 to TRBJ2-7; 8 bases align to TRBD1. CDR3 length equals 14 residues. Germline V CDR1 and CDR2: SNHLY, FYNNEI. Trimming took 5 bases from V and 4 from J; bases not matched to a gene: 7. CDR3 sequence: CASSPQGAEYEQYF. The CDR3 DNA reads TGTGCCAGCAGTCCCCAGGGGGCAGAATACGAGCAGTACTTC.

The chain links TRBV5-1 to TRBJ2-1, with TRBD1 matching over 8 bases. V dropped 4 bases and J dropped 3; count of bases not matched to a gene: 6. The CDR3 has 15 residues. Looked up from germline, CDR1 is SGHRS and CDR2 is YFSETQ. The CDR3 DNA follows: TGCGCCAGCAGCCAGGGGGCCCCCAACTACAATGAGCAGTTCTTC. Amino acid sequence: CASSQGAPNYNEQFF.

This clone was found a few times. V usage is TRBV5-1 and J usage is TRBJ2-7; D is unclear. This CDR3 has 15 residues. Trimming shortened V by 1 base and J by 7 bases, and 18 bases separated the two germline ends. Germline CDR1 SGHRS, CDR2 YFSETQ. The CDR3 region is CASSLRARELGEQYF. DNA for the CDR3: TGCGCCAGCAGCTTGAGGGCAAGAGAACTGGGTGAGCAGTACTTC.

This clone has a handful of counts. This chain links TRBV28 with TRBJ1-1; D gene uncertain. Germline V gives CDR1 MDHEN, CDR2 SYDVKM. The CDR3 has 12 amino acids. V lost 6 bases and J 7 bases, leaving 12 bases between the germline ends. DNA for the CDR3: TGTGCCAGCAGCCGCCGACAAAATGAAGCTTTCTTT. Its protein product is CASSRRQNEAFF.

CDR3 residues: CSVRQAANYGYTF. For the CDR3, the DNA is TGCAGCGTTCGACAGGCCGCTAACTATGGCTACACCTTC. The V call is TRBV29-1, the J call TRBJ1-2; D might be TRBD1 (6 bases). Germline V CDR1 and CDR2: SQVTM, ANQGSEA. CDR3 length: 13 residues. V shed 5 bases and J shed 0 bases, with 10 bases lying between them.

The rearrangement uses TRBV5-1 and TRBJ1-4, with a weak D call TRBD1 (5 bases). From germline, CDR1 is SGHRS and CDR2 YFSETQ. The CDR3 consists of 14 residues. Trimming stripped 2 bases from V and 5 bases from J, with 10 bases between. The CDR3 loop is CASSFRDLNEKLFF. The CDR3 nucleotides read TGCGCCAGCAGCTTCCGGGACCTAAATGAAAAACTGTTTTTT.

This rearrangement joins TRBV6-1 to TRBJ2-2, with a weak D call TRBD1 (6 bases). Germline CDR1 MNHNS, CDR2 SASEGT. This CDR3 comprises 14 residues. The V gene lost 6 bases and the J gene lost 5 bases, with 13 bases spanning the gap. The CDR3, as DNA: TGTGCCAGCAGCGACCAGGGGATGACCGGGGAGCTGTTTTTT. Protein sequence: CASSDQGMTGELFF.

This clone was detected ten times or more. V and J are TRBV19 and TRBJ1-5; 7 nucleotides line up with TRBD1. J lost 1 base, V lost 6 bases, and 9 bases had no gene match. Germline CDR1 reads LNHDA; CDR2 reads SQIVND (reference sequence). This CDR3 has 16 amino acids. The CDR3 DNA reads TGTGCCAGTAGCCAGAATCAGGGGGGCAGCAATCAGCCCCAGCATTTT. Translation: CASSQNQGGSNQPQHF.

V and J are TRBV5-1 and TRBJ1-3; D is uncertain. Germline lookup yields CDR1 SGHRS and CDR2 YFSETQ. The CDR3 consists of 14 residues. The V gene lost 4 bases and the J gene lost 0 bases, with 8 bases spanning the gap. The CDR3 reads CASSPSDSGNTIYF. CDR3 coding DNA: TGCGCCAGCAGCCCTTCGGACTCTGGAAACACCATATATTTT.

V usage is TRBV6-1 and J usage is TRBJ2-7; D may match TRBD1 or TRBD2 (6 bases each). The CDR3 spans 17 residues. Germline V gives CDR1 MNHNS, CDR2 SASEGT. With 7 bases removed from V and 3 bases from J, the gap between germline ends came to 25 bases. The CDR3 region has the DNA TGTGCCAGCACTGAGATTCTGGGTGCGGGGACATACTACGAGCAGTACTTC. It specifies CASTEILGAGTYYEQYF.

Comment on this clone: The junction departs from the called germline gene at one end, perhaps through a read error. This rearrangement joins TRBV6-1 to TRBJ1-1, with D hard to call. Germline loops: CDR1 MNHNS, CDR2 SASEGT. CDR3 length equals 13 residues. The CDR3 sequence is CASSEVWAGRGLF. CDR3 in DNA: TGTGCCAGCAGTGAAGTTTGGGCGGGAAGAGGTCTCTTT.

The V gene is TRBV6-5, the J gene TRBJ1-5; 8 nucleotides line up with TRBD1. CDR3 size: 15 residues. V shed 6 bases and J 5 bases; nucleotides not matched to a gene: 9. CDR1 and CDR2 from the germline V gene are MNHEY and SVGAGI. DNA of the CDR3: TGTGCCAGCAGCCCTGGACAGGGTCTTTATCAGCCCCAGCATTTT. It specifies CASSPGQGLYQPQHF.

This chain connects TRBV27 to TRBJ2-6; tentative D call: TRBD2 (7 bases). Trimming removed 7 bases from V and 0 bases from J, with 19 bases in between. Germline V CDR1 and CDR2: MNHEY, SMNVEV (reference sequence). The CDR3 extends over 18 amino acids. The CDR3 DNA is TGTGCCAGCACCCCAAGGGGGGGGGCGAGCTCTGGGGCCAACGTCCTGACTTTC. It encodes CASTPRGGASSGANVLTF.